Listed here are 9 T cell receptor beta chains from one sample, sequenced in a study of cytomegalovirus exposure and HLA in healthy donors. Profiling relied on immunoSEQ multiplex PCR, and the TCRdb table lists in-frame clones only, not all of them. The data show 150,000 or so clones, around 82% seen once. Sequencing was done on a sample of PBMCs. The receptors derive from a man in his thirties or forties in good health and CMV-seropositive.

In DNA form, the CDR3 reads TGTGCCAGCACCTATAGCGGGATCGGGAATGAGCAGTTCTTC. Protein sequence: CASTYSGIGNEQFF. The V gene is TRBV6-6, the J gene TRBJ2-1, with 8 bases identical to TRBD2. The CDR3 covers 14 residues. V lost 7 bases and J lost 7; bases outside the gene matches: 9. From germline, CDR1 is MNHNY and CDR2 SVGAGI (reference sequence).

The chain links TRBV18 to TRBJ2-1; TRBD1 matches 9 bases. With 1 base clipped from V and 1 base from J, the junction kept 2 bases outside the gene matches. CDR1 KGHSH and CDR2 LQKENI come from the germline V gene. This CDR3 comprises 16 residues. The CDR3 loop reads CASSPLGTGSYNEQFF. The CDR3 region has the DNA TGTGCCAGCTCACCACTCGGGACAGGGTCCTACAATGAGCAGTTCTTC.

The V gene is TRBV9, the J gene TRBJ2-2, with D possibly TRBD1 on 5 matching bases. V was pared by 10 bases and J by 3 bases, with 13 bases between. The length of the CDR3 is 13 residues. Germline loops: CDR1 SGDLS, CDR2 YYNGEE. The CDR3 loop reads CASRGLYTGELFF. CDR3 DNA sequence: TGTGCCTCTAGGGGCCTATACACCGGGGAGCTGTTTTTT. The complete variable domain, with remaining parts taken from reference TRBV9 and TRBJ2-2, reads DSGVTQTPKHLITATGQRVTLRCSPRSGDLSVYWYQQSLDQGLQFLIQYYNGEERAKGNILERFSAQQFPDLHSELNLSSLELGDSALYFCASRGLYTGELFFGEGSRLTVL.

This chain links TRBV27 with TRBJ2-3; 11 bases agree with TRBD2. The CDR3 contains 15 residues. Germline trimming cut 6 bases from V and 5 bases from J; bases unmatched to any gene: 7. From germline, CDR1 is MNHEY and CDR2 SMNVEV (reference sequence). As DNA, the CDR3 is TGTGCCAGCAGCCCCCTAGCGGGAGGTATAGATACGCAGTATTTT. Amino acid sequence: CASSPLAGGIDTQYF.

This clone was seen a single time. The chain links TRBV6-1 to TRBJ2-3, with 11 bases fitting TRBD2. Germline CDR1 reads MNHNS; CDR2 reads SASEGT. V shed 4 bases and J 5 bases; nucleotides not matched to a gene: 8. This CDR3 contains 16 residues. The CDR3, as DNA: TGTGCCAGCAGTGGGTGGACTAGCGGGTCAATAGATACGCAGTATTTT. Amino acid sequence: CASSGWTSGSIDTQYF.

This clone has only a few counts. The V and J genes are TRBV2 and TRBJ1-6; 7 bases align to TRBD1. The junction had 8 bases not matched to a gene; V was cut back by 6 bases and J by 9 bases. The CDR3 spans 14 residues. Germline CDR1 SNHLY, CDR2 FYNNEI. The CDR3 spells CASRPPGGTSPLHF. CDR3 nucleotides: TGTGCCAGCAGGCCCCCAGGGGGAACTTCACCCCTCCACTTT.

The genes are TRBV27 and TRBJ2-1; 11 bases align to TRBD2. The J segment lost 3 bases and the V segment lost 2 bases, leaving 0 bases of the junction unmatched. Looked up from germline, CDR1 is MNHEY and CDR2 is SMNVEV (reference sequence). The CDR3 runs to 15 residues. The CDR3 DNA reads TGTGCCAGCAGTTTAGGACTAGCGGGCTACAATGAGCAGTTCTTC. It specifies CASSLGLAGYNEQFF.

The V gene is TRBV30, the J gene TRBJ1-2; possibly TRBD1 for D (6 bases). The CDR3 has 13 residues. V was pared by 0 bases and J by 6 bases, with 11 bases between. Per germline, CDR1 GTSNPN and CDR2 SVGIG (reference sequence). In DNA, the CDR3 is TGTGCCTGGAGTGTAGGCAGGGGAAATGGCTACACCTTC. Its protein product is CAWSVGRGNGYTF.

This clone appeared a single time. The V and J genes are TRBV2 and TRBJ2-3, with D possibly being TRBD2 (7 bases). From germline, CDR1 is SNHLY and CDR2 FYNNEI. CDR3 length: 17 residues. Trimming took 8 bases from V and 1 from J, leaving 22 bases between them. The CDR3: CASGGAASGRRTDTQYF. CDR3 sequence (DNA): TGTGCCAGCGGGGGGGCGGCTAGCGGTAGACGCACAGATACGCAGTATTTT.